This T cell receptor beta chain came from a study of cytomegalovirus exposure and HLA in healthy donors (dated by TCRdb to 2015 to 2018). About the full investigation: An earlier analysis of roughly 570 of the donors reported approximately 260 Gb of sequence data and 117 million unique TCR beta sequences obtained from roughly 180 million T cells. A later genetic analysis used genome-wide SNP genotypes for about 65% of the roughly 700 donors, treating that subset as a discovery cohort. Typing coverage differed by locus: A, B, C, DRB1 and DQB1 were typed in roughly 629-630 donors, DQA1 in about 560, DPA1 in 600 to 610, and DPB1 in roughly 470. Among the 398 genotyped donors, approximately 76% belonged to the genetic ancestry cluster associated with self-reported Caucasian donors. The study was designed to test whether signatures of past pathogen exposure could be identified by cataloging public T cell receptors. Donor age, sex, ethnicity and CMV serostatus were compiled together with the repertoire data. In addition to the first cohort of 500 to 850 subjects, a separate validation cohort of 120 different subjects was used. Around 320 gigabases of sequencing data and approximately 84 million unique TCR sequences were included in an early release covering roughly 600 HLA-typed donors. All discovery cohort repertoires had been generated using a single sequencing platform. An earlier analysis of more than 450 of the donors used high-throughput TCR beta sequencing to judge whether each TCR beta V gene segment behaved as functional or pseudogenic. The study profiled the T cell repertoires of some 610 subjects by immunosequencing and related them to cytomegalovirus serostatus. The later analysis used no new phenotypic data to find candidate immune exposures, relying instead on TCR beta sequences and their occurrence across donors. On average, 235,054 unique TCR beta nucleotide sequences were sequenced per donor among several hundred genotyped donors of the cohort, with 15% to 20% of those sequences being non-productive. Roughly 5 DR-DQ haplotypes were treated as single units for association and clustering because of strong linkage in the cohort. The study combined high-throughput TCR immunosequencing, statistical association of individual TCRs with disease status, and machine learning to predict cytomegalovirus infection status. HLA typing covered class I and class II loci at four-digit resolution. In a later analysis, previously published TCR beta repertoires from hundreds of donors were re-analyzed and high-resolution HLA genotyping was added so that TCR occurrence patterns could be studied.

The cohort was made up of under 800 healthy bone marrow donors. At the time of sampling, every cohort member was nominally healthy, though immune exposures that went unrecorded were likely present. The donor tested CMV seronegative, placing the donor among the 350 to 400 seronegative members of the cohort. A peripheral blood sample was collected from each donor, and TCR beta sequencing was performed on peripheral blood mononuclear cells. Genomic DNA was extracted from the blood cell samples with the Qiagen DNeasy Blood Extraction Kit. Library generation was performed with the immunoSEQ multiplex PCR assay. The multiplex PCR relied on a mix of 60 forward primers for TCR Vbeta segments and 13 reverse primers for TCR Jbeta segments. The CDR3 region of rearranged TCR beta genes was amplified from genomic DNA by a multiplex PCR assay. Amplified TCR beta libraries were sequenced as 87-base-pair reads on the Illumina HiSeq System. As for the authors' bioinformatics: In a later analysis, some 80 million unique TCR beta chains were counted across the approximately 670 repertoires, and roughly 11 million of these chains were shared by at least two donors. To remove PCR and sequencing errors, raw reads were error-corrected and collapsed into unique sequences using a nearest-neighbor algorithm that merged closely related sequences. CDR3 sequences were aligned to IMGT reference sequences to assign V, D and J gene segments. For a sequence to be retained, at least a six-nucleotide match to both a V gene segment and a J gene segment was required. A rearrangement was called productive if the CDR3 had no stop codons and remained in frame with V and J, and every other rearrangement was called non-productive. Following IMGT convention, CDR3 was defined as the stretch from the second conserved V-encoded cysteine to the conserved J-encoded phenylalanine. Sequences without an unambiguous match to a single V gene segment were excluded from the earlier analysis of about 600 of the donors. An earlier analysis of under 750 of the donors called V segments functional above 56.7% productive rearrangements and segregating when the between-donor standard deviation exceeded 5%. A statistical classification framework was built to diagnose cytomegalovirus status from the catalog of TCR beta chain sequences. In a later analysis, V and J genes were assigned by comparing TCR nucleotide sequences against IMGT/GENE-DB human TR gene sequences. In a later analysis, CDR3 sequences and most-parsimonious VDJ recombination scenarios were assigned using the TCRdist pipeline. In a later analysis, every TCR beta chain was defined by the combination of its CDR3 amino acid sequence and its V-gene family, and reads without a unique V-gene family were dropped. As a way to deal with suspected cross-contamination and a sequencing artifact, a later analysis dropped approximately 570 nucleotide sequences that were highly shared and had low generation probability. For each public chain, a later analysis derived a clonal expansion index from normalized ranks of inferred template counts within each repertoire. A later analysis computed generation probabilities with a VDJ recombination model fitted to out-of-frame rearrangements, and checked the results against IGoR. In a later analysis, hypergeometric tests were used to score TCR-TCR, TCR-HLA and TCR-CMV co-occurrence, with a repertoire-size bias correction applied to TCR pairs. A later analysis estimated false discovery rates by permuting HLA or CMV assignments 20 times. In a later analysis, co-occurring TCRs were grouped using DBSCAN, with TCRdist sequence similarity added in when clustering inside HLA-allele-positive subsets. Co-occurrence clustering excluded repertoires with fewer than 30,000 or more than 120,000 public chains, plus five with anomalous nucleotide sharing. The table comes from immuneACCESS by way of TCRdb, which keeps in-frame sequences with V and J called. Part of the clones is missing from these tables; in studies checked, under half for an unresolved V gene and the rest for unknown reasons. That table furnishes V, J and clone size, whereas the DNA furnished D and trimming. The sample data list tens of thousands of clones, and about 84% of these were observed just once. The top ten clones comprise 1.4% to 1.5% of the sample.

The CDR3 has 13 amino acids, counting the end cysteine and phenylalanine. Only CDR3 DNA is held: 39 bases, read in frame from base 1. Sequences SGHTA (CDR1) and FQGNSA (CDR2) are obtained from the germline V gene. Between the V and J ends, shortened by 1 base and 7 bases respectively, the junction contains 10 bases. What the work shows at the level of the full study, not this receptor alone: Most TCR sequences were seen in very few donors, while some public TCRs were found in many individuals. A cluster of highly shared sequence variants was judged likely to represent a technical artifact of the sequencing pipeline. The earlier analysis of fewer than 750 of the donors excluded fewer than 20 rarely observed V segments, including chromosome 9 orphons, because counts were too low. In a later analysis, several top co-occurrence clusters were reported to appear linked to parvovirus B19, influenza, CMV and Epstein-Barr virus. Cytomegalovirus status was reported to be diagnosed by the classifier with high specificity and sensitivity in both the original and validation cohorts. The authors suggested that the approach could potentially be extended to other disease states and immunological phenotypes. Linkage disequilibrium might explain the correlated functional status among segregating V segments, but an unknown experimental factor could not be excluded. The study listed approximately 160 TCR beta chains as associated with cytomegalovirus. This cohort had only TCR beta chains sequenced, and the lack of alpha or paired-chain data limited which features could be detected. Because the 87-base-pair reads could not distinguish some IMGT-functional V segments, including TRBV6-2 and TRBV6-3, those segments were excluded. In vitro tests confirmed that a few of the cytomegalovirus-associated TCR beta chains recognize cytomegalovirus antigens. Most CMV-associated TCR beta chains appeared to be HLA-restricted in a later analysis, and the HLA associations seemed to be driven largely by CMV exposure. HLA typing was unavailable for some donors at each locus, so association tests used only the typed subset. In an earlier analysis of several hundred of the donors, most TCR beta V segments were observed in productive rearrangements about 87% or about 30% of the time, broadly matching IMGT annotations. A further reported finding was that TCR beta sequences accurately predicted the HLA-A and HLA-B alleles for most subjects in the first cohort. A later analysis associated about 18,000 TCR beta sequences with specific HLA alleles at a false discovery rate of 0.05. According to a later genetic analysis, donors in an Asian-associated ancestry cluster had fewer N-insertions in productive TCRs than the approximately 710-donor mean. Assigning TCR associations to individual alleles was difficult when HLA alleles, especially DR and DQ, strongly co-occurred. The presence/absence analyses assumed that sequencing depth was roughly uniform across donors, and that assumption may not be true. In a later analysis, TCR association rates were found to vary across HLA loci, with the most associated TCRs seen for DRB1 alleles and the fewest for HLA-C alleles. A later analysis found that HLA-associated TCR beta chains were more clonally expanded and had lower generation probabilities than equally common non-associated chains. For the cohort, immune exposure information was limited to CMV serostatus. V-gene and J-gene trimming of TCR beta chains was associated with a missense DCLRE1C variant in a later genetic analysis, and the association was replicated in an independent cohort.

As for this clone: Its antigen target is currently unknown. Qualities for individual bases were not recorded, and no much larger clone is one base off.

The chain joins TRBV7-2 to TRBJ2-5; the D gene assignment is ambiguous. This TCR derives from a female donor in good health and CMV-seronegative. The specimen was PBMCs. The CDR3 protein: CASSLESLGTQYF. The nucleotide sequence reads TGTGCCAGCAGCTTAGAGAGTCTCGGGACCCAGTACTTC.